These T cell receptor beta chains were read from a single sample in a study of blood T cell repertoires in COVID-19. Assay: immunoSEQ multiplex PCR; the TCRdb copy retains only in-frame clones and omits some. Of some 320,000 clones listed, 85% to 95% are singletons. The sequenced sample consisted of PBMCs or T cells enriched from blood (not recorded which). The receptors derive from a young woman who had been exposed to COVID-19. Each CDR3 is given with its conserved first and last residue. The order of the fields is V gene, D gene, clone size, J gene, CDR3 protein, CDR3 DNA. The D gene is left open where the match is weak. Clone size is not always given. Where it is, it says once, few, many or a class for expanded clones.

TRBV2,TRBD1,NA,TRBJ1-4,CASIEQGREKLFF,TGTGCCAGCATAGAACAGGGGAGGGAAAAACTGTTTTTT
TRBV9,NA,NA,TRBJ2-2,CASTKGGGSTGELFF,TGTGCCAGCACAAAGGGGGGCGGGAGCACCGGGGAGCTGTTTTTT
TRBV6-5,NA,NA,TRBJ1-6,CASNRNRVSPLHF,TGTGCCAGCAATCGAAACAGGGTATCACCCCTCCACTTT
TRBV9,TRBD2,few,TRBJ2-5,CASSVAGGHPLETQYF,TGTGCCAGCAGCGTAGCGGGGGGGCACCCCCTAGAGACCCAGTACTTC
TRBV9,TRBD1,once,TRBJ1-4,CASSPTGQGFKKLFF,TGTGCCAGCAGCCCCACGGGACAGGGGTTTAAAAAACTGTTTTTT
TRBV4-3,NA,few,TRBJ1-2,CASSQQTTSYGYTF,TGCGCCAGCAGCCAACAAACGACATCCTATGGCTACACCTTC
TRBV5-1,NA,NA,TRBJ2-3,CASSPDRVSDTQYF,TGCGCCAGCAGCCCAGACCGGGTGTCAGATACGCAGTATTTT
TRBV7-9,TRBD2,NA,TRBJ2-5,CASTGTREETQYF,TGTGCCAGCACCGGGACTAGGGAAGAGACCCAGTACTTC
TRBV4-1,NA,NA,TRBJ2-1,CASSQDPLDNYNEQFF,TGCGCCAGCAGCCAAGATCCCCTGGACAACTACAATGAGCAGTTCTTC
TRBV7-6,NA,NA,TRBJ1-4,CASSSSGLGGEKLFF,TGTGCCAGCAGCTCGTCGGGACTCGGGGGGGAAAAACTGTTTTTT
TRBV7-9,TRBD2,NA,TRBJ2-3,CASSSLSSGGADTQYF,TGTGCCAGCAGTTCACTATCTAGCGGGGGGGCAGATACGCAGTATTTT
TRBV5-6,TRBD1,NA,TRBJ1-1,CASSLIGQGAVAFF,TGTGCCAGCAGCTTGATTGGACAGGGGGCTGTAGCTTTCTTT
TRBV5-1,NA,few,TRBJ1-2,CASSLDRVGTGYTF,TGCGCCAGCAGCTTGGACAGGGTCGGTACGGGCTACACCTTC
TRBV5-4,NA,NA,TRBJ2-2,CAIARWSTTGELFF,TGTGCCATCGCGAGGTGGAGTACCACCGGGGAGCTGTTTTTT
TRBV6-5,NA,NA,TRBJ1-6,CASSYSRSENSPLHF,TGTGCCAGCAGTTACTCACGCTCGGAGAATTCACCCCTCCACTTT
TRBV2,NA,NA,TRBJ1-2,CASSENTNYGYTF,TGTGCCAGCAGTGAAAACACTAACTATGGCTACACCTTC
TRBV4-1,NA,NA,TRBJ2-3,CASSHGLSTDTQYF,TGCGCCAGCAGCCACGGACTCAGCACAGATACGCAGTATTTT
TRBV29-1,NA,NA,TRBJ1-2,CSVWEQGYYGYTF,TGCAGCGTTTGGGAACAGGGATACTATGGCTACACCTTC
TRBV18,NA,NA,TRBJ1-4,CASSPATPNEKLFF,TGTGCCAGCTCACCGGCAACACCAAATGAAAAACTGTTTTTT